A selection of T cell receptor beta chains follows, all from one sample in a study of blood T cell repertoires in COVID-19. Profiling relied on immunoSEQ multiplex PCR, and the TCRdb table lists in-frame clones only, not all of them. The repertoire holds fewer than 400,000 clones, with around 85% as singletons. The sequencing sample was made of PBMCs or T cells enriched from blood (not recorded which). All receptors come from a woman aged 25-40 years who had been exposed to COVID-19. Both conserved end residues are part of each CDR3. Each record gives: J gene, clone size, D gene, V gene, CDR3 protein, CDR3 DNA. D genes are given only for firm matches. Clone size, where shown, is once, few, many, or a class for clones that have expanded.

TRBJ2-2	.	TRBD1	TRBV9	CASSTQGVGSGELFF	TGTGCCAGCAGCACACAGGGGGTGGGGAGCGGGGAGCTGTTTTTT
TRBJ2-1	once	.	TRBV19	CASSIVRRGAYNEQFF	TGTGCCAGTAGTATCGTAAGGAGGGGAGCATACAATGAGCAGTTCTTC
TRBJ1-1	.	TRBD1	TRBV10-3	CAISWDRENTEAFF	TGTGCCATCAGTTGGGACAGGGAGAACACTGAAGCTTTCTTT
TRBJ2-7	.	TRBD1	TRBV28	CASPRVPTGQGAYEQYF	TGTGCCAGCCCACGAGTACCAACGGGACAGGGGGCCTACGAGCAGTACTTC
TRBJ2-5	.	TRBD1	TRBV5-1	CASSPGTGIQETQYF	TGCGCCAGCAGCCCCGGGACAGGGATTCAAGAGACCCAGTACTTC
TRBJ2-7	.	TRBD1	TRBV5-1	CASSLARTGGYEQYF	TGCGCCAGCAGCTTGGCCCGAACAGGGGGATACGAGCAGTACTTC
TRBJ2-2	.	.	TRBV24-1	CATSDFTQTGELFF	TGTGCCACCAGTGATTTCACCCAGACAGGGGAGCTGTTTTTT
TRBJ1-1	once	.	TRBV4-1	CASAPEEGRNTEAFF	TGCGCCAGCGCCCCCGAGGAAGGCAGGAACACTGAAGCTTTCTTT
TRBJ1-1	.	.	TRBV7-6	CASSQRGSTEAFF	TGTGCCAGCAGCCAAAGGGGGTCCACTGAAGCTTTCTTT
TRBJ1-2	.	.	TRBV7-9	CASSLAGGDTFNYGYTF	TGTGCCAGCAGCTTAGCCGGGGGGGACACCTTTAACTATGGCTACACCTTC
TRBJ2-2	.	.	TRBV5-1	CASSLPLSYGELFF	TGCGCCAGCAGCTTGCCTCTAAGTTACGGGGAGCTGTTTTTT
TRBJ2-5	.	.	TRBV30	CAWSVGTPRETQYF	TGTGCCTGGAGTGTCGGGACTCCTCGAGAGACCCAGTACTTC
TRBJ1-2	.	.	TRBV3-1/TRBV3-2	CASSIYREGYTF	TGTGCCAGCAGCATATACAGGGAAGGCTACACCTTC
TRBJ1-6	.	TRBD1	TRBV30	CAWRQQGTRDSPLHF	TGTGCCTGGCGGCAACAGGGGACAAGGGATTCACCCCTCCACTTT
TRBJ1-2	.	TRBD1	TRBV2	CASVYRGNGYTF	TGTGCCAGCGTATACAGGGGAAACGGCTACACCTTC
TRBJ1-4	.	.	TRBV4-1	CASSPPGRVGEKLFF	TGCGCCAGCAGCCCTCCAGGGAGGGTCGGTGAAAAACTGTTTTTT
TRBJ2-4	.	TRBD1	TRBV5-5	CASSVGQGARAKNIQYF	TGTGCCAGCAGCGTGGGACAGGGGGCCCGAGCCAAAAACATTCAGTACTTC
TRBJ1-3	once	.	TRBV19	CASSIDPPGTGNTIYF	TGTGCCAGTAGTATAGATCCACCGGGGACTGGAAACACCATATATTTT
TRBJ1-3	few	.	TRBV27	CASSRGGSGNTIYF	TGTGCCAGCAGCCGGGGGGGGTCTGGAAACACCATATATTTT
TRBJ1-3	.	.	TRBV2	CASSGGLKAGNTIYF	TGTGCCAGCAGCGGGGGGCTTAAGGCTGGAAACACCATATATTTT
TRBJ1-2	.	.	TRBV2	CASSQNINYGYTF	TGTGCCAGCAGTCAAAACATAAACTATGGCTACACCTTC
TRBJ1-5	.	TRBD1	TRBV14	CASSHPRGCQFYYSNQPQHF	TGTGCCAGCAGCCACCCCAGGGGGTGCCAATTTTACTATAGCAATCAGCCCCAGCATTTT
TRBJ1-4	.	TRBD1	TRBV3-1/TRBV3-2	CASREGAGEKLFF	TGTGCCAGCAGGGAGGGGGCTGGAGAAAAACTGTTTTTT
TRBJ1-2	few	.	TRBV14	CASSQSGGWTEYGYTF	TGTGCCAGCAGCCAAAGCGGAGGCTGGACGGAATATGGCTACACCTTC
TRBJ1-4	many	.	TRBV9	CASSVQGGNEKLFF	TGTGCCAGCAGCGTACAGGGAGGTAATGAAAAACTGTTTTTT
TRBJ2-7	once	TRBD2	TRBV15	CATSRTSGNSYEQYF	TGTGCCACCAGCAGGACTAGCGGGAACTCCTACGAGCAGTACTTC
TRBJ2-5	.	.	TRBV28	CASSLREETQYF	TGTGCCAGCAGTTTACGGGAAGAGACCCAGTACTTC
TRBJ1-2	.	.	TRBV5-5	CASSLARAGEYGYTF	TGTGCCAGCAGCTTGGCCAGGGCAGGCGAGTATGGCTACACCTTC
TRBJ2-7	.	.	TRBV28	CASRRNGLHYEQYF	TGTGCCAGCAGGAGGAATGGCCTCCACTACGAGCAGTACTTC
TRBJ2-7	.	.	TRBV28	CASRDRNYEQYF	TGTGCCAGCAGGGACAGAAACTACGAGCAGTACTTC
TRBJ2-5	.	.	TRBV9	CASSSRTGQETQYF	TGTGCCAGCAGCTCTCGGACTGGTCAAGAGACCCAGTACTTC
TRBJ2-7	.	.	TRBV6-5	CASSYQSWHEQYF	TGTGCCAGCAGTTACCAATCATGGCACGAGCAGTACTTC
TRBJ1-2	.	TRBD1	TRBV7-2	CASSLGESGGGYTF	TGTGCCAGCAGCTTAGGGGAGTCAGGGGGTGGCTACACCTTC
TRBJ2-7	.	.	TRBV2	CASSVGPGSEQYF	TGTGCCAGCAGTGTCGGTCCGGGATCCGAGCAGTACTTC
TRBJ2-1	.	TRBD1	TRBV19	CASRTGQGPYNEQFF	TGTGCCAGTAGAACGGGACAGGGGCCATACAATGAGCAGTTCTTC
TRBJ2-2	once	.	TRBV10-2	CASSGPGGELFF	TGCGCCAGCAGTGGCCCGGGCGGGGAGCTGTTTTTT
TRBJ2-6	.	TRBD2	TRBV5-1	CASSSTSGSDRANVLTF	TGCGCCAGCAGCTCGACTAGCGGGAGCGATAGGGCCAACGTCCTGACTTTC
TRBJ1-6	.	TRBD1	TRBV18	CASSRTGSLLHF	TGTGCCAGCTCAAGGACAGGCTCCCTCCTCCACTTT
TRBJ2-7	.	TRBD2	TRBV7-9	CASSLLAGANYEQYF	TGTGCCAGCAGCTTATTAGCGGGAGCCAACTACGAGCAGTACTTC
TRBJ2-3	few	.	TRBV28	CASRPTIRLGTDTQYF	TGTGCCAGCAGGCCGACAATCCGGCTTGGCACAGATACGCAGTATTTT
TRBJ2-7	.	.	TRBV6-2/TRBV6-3	CASSYPGSSYEQYF	TGTGCCAGCAGTTACCCGGGGAGTTCCTACGAGCAGTACTTC
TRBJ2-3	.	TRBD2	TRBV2	CASRASGGTPTDTQYF	TGTGCCAGCAGGGCTAGCGGGGGGACCCCCACAGATACGCAGTATTTT
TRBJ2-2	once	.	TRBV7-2	CASSLNRPPGELFF	TGTGCCAGCAGCTTAAACAGGCCCCCCGGGGAGCTGTTTTTT
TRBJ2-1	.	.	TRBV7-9	CASSLQNEQFF	TGTGCCAGCAGCTTACAGAATGAGCAGTTCTTC
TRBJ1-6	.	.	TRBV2	CASSEAQFGGPNSPLHF	TGTGCCAGCAGTGAAGCCCAATTCGGAGGGCCGAATTCACCCCTCCACTTT
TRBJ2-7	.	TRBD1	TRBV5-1	CASSSGQSDPYEQYF	TGCGCCAGCAGCTCGGGACAGAGTGATCCCTACGAGCAGTACTTC
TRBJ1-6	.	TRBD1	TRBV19	CATRDRDNSPLHF	TGTGCCACCCGGGACAGGGATAATTCACCCCTCCACTTT
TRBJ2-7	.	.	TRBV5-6	CASTASGVDYEQYF	TGTGCCAGCACCGCTTCAGGGGTGGACTACGAGCAGTACTTC
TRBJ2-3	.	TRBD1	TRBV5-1	CASSLGQGIADTQYF	TGCGCCAGCAGCTTAGGACAGGGGATTGCAGATACGCAGTATTTT
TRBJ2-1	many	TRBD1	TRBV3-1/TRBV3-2	CASSRQGASNEQFF	TGTGCCAGCAGCCGACAGGGAGCCTCGAATGAGCAGTTCTTC
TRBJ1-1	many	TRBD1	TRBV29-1	CSVQDRVNTEAFF	TGCAGCGTTCAAGACAGGGTGAACACTGAAGCTTTCTTT
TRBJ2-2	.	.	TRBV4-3	CASSRGGQNTGELFF	TGCGCCAGCAGCAGGGGTGGGCAGAACACCGGGGAGCTGTTTTTT
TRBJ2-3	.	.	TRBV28	CASRDSTTTQYF	TGTGCCAGCAGGGACTCGACAACAACGCAGTATTTT